These 3 T cell receptor beta chains were all obtained from the same sample, sequenced in a study of shared clonotypes between healthy human individuals. Some clones are missing from TCRdb's copy, which holds only in-frame ones; the method was immunoSEQ multiplex PCR. The sample shows 2,100,000 or so clones, approximately 94% of them seen only once. Sequences were obtained from naive CD4+ T cells sorted from blood. Subset in this sample: CD45RA+ positively selected. Receptors originate from a man between 18 and 29 years old in good health.

This clone was detected once. CDR3 in DNA: TGTGCCAGCAGTGGCAGGCAAGGCGGGGAGCTGTTTTTT. Protein sequence: CASSGRQGGELFF. V gene TRBV2 combines with J gene TRBJ2-2; D gene ambiguous. This CDR3 is built from 13 residues. With 4 bases removed from V and 7 bases from J, the gap between germline ends came to 10 bases. The germline gives CDR1 SNHLY, CDR2 FYNNEI.

J is TRBJ1-1 and V is TRBV5-1; TRBD1 aligns across 7 bases. V was pared by 0 bases and J by 0 bases, with 5 bases of the junction left unmatched. This CDR3 spans 16 amino acids. Germline CDR1 is SGHRS and CDR2 is YFSETQ. CDR3 residues: CASSLVTGTVNTEAFF. CDR3 DNA: TGCGCCAGCAGCTTGGTAACGGGGACAGTGAACACTGAAGCTTTCTTT.

V is TRBV9 and J is TRBJ2-5; TRBD2 matches 8 bases. V lost 3 bases and J lost 4; bases outside the gene matches: 5. The germline CDR1 and CDR2 sequences are SGDLS and YYNGEE. The CDR3 is 14 amino acids. CDR3 DNA: TGTGCCAGCAGCGCGACCCGGGGGGGAGAGACCCAGTACTTC. This sequence encodes CASSATRGGETQYF. Full variable domain (outside the CDR3, taken from reference TRBV9 and TRBJ2-5): DSGVTQTPKHLITATGQRVTLRCSPRSGDLSVYWYQQSLDQGLQFLIQYYNGEERAKGNILERFSAQQFPDLHSELNLSSLELGDSALYFCASSATRGGETQYFGPGTRLLVL.